A selection of T cell receptor beta chains follows, all from one sample in a study of T cell responses to AZD1222 COVID-19 vaccine. Data came from immunoSEQ multiplex PCR; TCRdb stores just in-frame clones and leaves some out. Altogether about 130,000 clones are present, under 95% being singletons, with the ten largest covering around 1%. The sample here was peripheral blood, taken 28 days after the second AZD1222 dose. Source of these receptors: an adult who received the AZD1222 COVID-19 vaccine. The CDR3 runs from the conserved cysteine through the conserved F or W. D genes are given only for firm matches.

d_call: -; v_call: TRBV5-1; j_call: TRBJ1-1; cdr3_aa: CASSLVQAGKGEAFF
d_call: TRBD1; v_call: TRBV27; j_call: TRBJ1-4; cdr3_aa: CASSLQGANEKLFF
d_call: -; v_call: TRBV19; j_call: TRBJ2-6; cdr3_aa: CASSRERYSSGANVLTF
d_call: TRBD1; v_call: TRBV29-1; j_call: TRBJ2-2; cdr3_aa: CSGGQGQNTGELFF
d_call: -; v_call: TRBV5-1; j_call: TRBJ1-2; cdr3_aa: CASTIGGANYGYTF
d_call: TRBD1; v_call: TRBV30; j_call: TRBJ1-4; cdr3_aa: CAWVGPGTGNEKLFF
d_call: TRBD2; v_call: TRBV11-3; j_call: TRBJ2-1; cdr3_aa: CASTILAGGYNEQFF
d_call: TRBD1; v_call: TRBV7-9; j_call: TRBJ1-2; cdr3_aa: CASSFTQGGGITF
d_call: TRBD2; v_call: TRBV9; j_call: TRBJ2-2; cdr3_aa: CASRPGGRATGELFF
d_call: -; v_call: TRBV5-1; j_call: TRBJ2-2; cdr3_aa: CASRTPWDLTGELFF
d_call: -; v_call: TRBV5-5; j_call: TRBJ2-1; cdr3_aa: CASSLEGRSYNEQFF
d_call: -; v_call: TRBV10-3; j_call: TRBJ2-7; cdr3_aa: CAISPSKYEQYF
d_call: -; v_call: TRBV14; j_call: TRBJ2-5; cdr3_aa: CASSQVESMETQYF
d_call: -; v_call: TRBV7-9; j_call: TRBJ1-2; cdr3_aa: CASSLLGVSYTF
d_call: -; v_call: TRBV2; j_call: TRBJ1-6; cdr3_aa: CASSERVSGSPLHF
d_call: -; v_call: TRBV29-1; j_call: TRBJ2-7; cdr3_aa: CSVAGGLAAPPYEQYF
d_call: TRBD1; v_call: TRBV6-4; j_call: TRBJ1-5; cdr3_aa: CARETRGPYSNQPQHF
d_call: TRBD2; v_call: TRBV19; j_call: TRBJ2-1; cdr3_aa: CASSIGHGLANEQFF
d_call: TRBD1; v_call: TRBV5-1; j_call: TRBJ1-4; cdr3_aa: CASSWQGEEKLFF
d_call: -; v_call: TRBV29-1; j_call: TRBJ2-3; cdr3_aa: CSVGRLQGSTDTQYF
d_call: -; v_call: TRBV3-1/TRBV3-2; j_call: TRBJ1-6; cdr3_aa: CASSQGRGAAYSPLHF
d_call: -; v_call: TRBV24-1; j_call: TRBJ1-4; cdr3_aa: CATSDSWTTLYNEKLFF
d_call: -; v_call: TRBV21-1; j_call: TRBJ2-3; cdr3_aa: CASSRPGLEDTQYF
d_call: -; v_call: TRBV11-2; j_call: TRBJ2-1; cdr3_aa: CASTLTLNEQFF
d_call: -; v_call: TRBV5-1; j_call: TRBJ2-1; cdr3_aa: CASSLADGNSYNEQFF
d_call: TRBD2; v_call: TRBV28; j_call: TRBJ2-7; cdr3_aa: CASSHGTSGRAAGGDEQYF
d_call: -; v_call: TRBV18; j_call: TRBJ1-2; cdr3_aa: CASSPNGFGYGYTF
d_call: -; v_call: TRBV7-9; j_call: TRBJ2-5; cdr3_aa: CASSLSGRPQYF
d_call: -; v_call: TRBV10-3; j_call: TRBJ2-7; cdr3_aa: CAIGSKAGQLFERGYEQYF
d_call: TRBD2; v_call: TRBV6-1; j_call: TRBJ2-7; cdr3_aa: CASSEGWRESFYEQYF
d_call: TRBD2; v_call: TRBV18; j_call: TRBJ2-1; cdr3_aa: CASSPLLAGSGNEQFF
d_call: -; v_call: TRBV4-2; j_call: TRBJ1-5; cdr3_aa: CASSQESGFSNQPQHF
d_call: TRBD2; v_call: TRBV30; j_call: TRBJ2-7; cdr3_aa: CAWNRLAGGFEQYF
d_call: -; v_call: TRBV7-3; j_call: TRBJ2-3; cdr3_aa: CASSLSRTGTDTQYF
d_call: -; v_call: TRBV18; j_call: TRBJ2-3; cdr3_aa: CASSPSADATDTQYF
d_call: -; v_call: TRBV5-1; j_call: TRBJ1-4; cdr3_aa: CASSFGSGNEKLFF
d_call: -; v_call: TRBV5-4; j_call: TRBJ1-1; cdr3_aa: CATKTRTQTLKTEAFF
d_call: -; v_call: TRBV2; j_call: TRBJ1-5; cdr3_aa: CASNREGNQPQHF
d_call: TRBD1; v_call: TRBV4-2; j_call: TRBJ1-2; cdr3_aa: CASSQDFRTGDLSGYTF
d_call: -; v_call: TRBV28; j_call: TRBJ2-1; cdr3_aa: CASSSLDVGVYNEQFF
d_call: -; v_call: TRBV9; j_call: TRBJ1-2; cdr3_aa: CASSVAWEENGYTF
d_call: -; v_call: TRBV9; j_call: TRBJ1-3; cdr3_aa: CASSGNSGNTIYF